This T cell receptor (beta chain) was captured by sequencing in a study of CD8 T cells in Susac syndrome. With random hexamers, reverse transcription was performed on roughly 0.45 to 1 ug of RNA. TCRdb re-analysed the immunoSEQ multiplex PCR reads in MiXCR, keeping a single row per CDR3 protein. This sample has tens of thousands of distinct CDR3 sequences, with roughly 93% found just once. This CDR3 has 10 amino acids. The V end was cut by 6 bases, the J end by 8 bases, with 10 bases between. Germline CDR1 reads DFQATT; CDR2 reads SNEGSKA (reference sequence). This clonotype originated in a human donor in good health. Sequencing input: CD8+ T cells from PBMCs. V is TRBV20-1 and J is TRBJ1-1, with D perhaps TRBD1 (5 bases). For the CDR3, the DNA is TGCAGTGCCAGGGACGGGGAAGCTTTCTTT. Translating it yields CSARDGEAFF.